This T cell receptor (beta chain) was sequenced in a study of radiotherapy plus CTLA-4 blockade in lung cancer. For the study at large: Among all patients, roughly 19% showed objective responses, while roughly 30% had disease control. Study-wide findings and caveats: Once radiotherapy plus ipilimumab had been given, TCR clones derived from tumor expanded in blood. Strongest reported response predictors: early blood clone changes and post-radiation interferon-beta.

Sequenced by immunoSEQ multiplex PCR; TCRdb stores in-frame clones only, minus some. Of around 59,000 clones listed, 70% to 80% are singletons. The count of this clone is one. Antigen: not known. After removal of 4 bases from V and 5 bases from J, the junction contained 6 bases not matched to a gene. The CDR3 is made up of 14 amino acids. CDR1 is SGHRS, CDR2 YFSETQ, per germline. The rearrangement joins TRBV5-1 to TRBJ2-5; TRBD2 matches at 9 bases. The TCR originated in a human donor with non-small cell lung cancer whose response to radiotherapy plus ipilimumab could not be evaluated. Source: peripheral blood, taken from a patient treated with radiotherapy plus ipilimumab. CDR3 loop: CASSPEAGGETQYF. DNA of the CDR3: TGCGCCAGCAGCCCTGAGGCGGGGGGGGAGACCCAGTACTTC.